The 5 T cell receptor beta chains below all came from one sample that was sequenced in a study of early T cells in non-severe SARS-CoV-2 infection. TCRdb independently ran MiXCR on the 5' RACE reads; one entry per CDR3 protein. The sample shows about 56,000 distinct CDR3 sequences, more than 13% of them seen only once. This specimen consisted of whole blood, obtained at baseline. Source of these receptors: an adult who was a healthcare worker with PCR-confirmed SARS-CoV-2 infection or an uninfected control (not recorded which).

This clonotype was seen a handful of times. The chain couples TRBV7-9 to TRBJ2-3, with 9 nucleotides matching TRBD1. The V gene end was trimmed by 6 bases and the J gene end by 3 bases; junction bases not matched to a gene: 7. The V gene's germline CDR1 is SEHNR and CDR2 FQNEAQ (reference sequence). The length of the CDR3 is 15 residues. CDR3 nucleotide sequence: TGTGCCAGCAGTTCAACAGGGGGCGAGACAGATACGCAGTATTTT. This translates into CASSSTGGETDTQYF.

The gene calls are TRBV5-6 and TRBJ1-2; D is unresolved. V lost 0 bases and J lost 0, with 9 bases in between. Germline V gene sequence: CDR1 SGHDT, CDR2 YYEEEE. The CDR3 length is 15 residues. CDR3 protein: CASSLAPGANYGYTF. The CDR3 bases are TGTGCCAGCAGCTTGGCCCCGGGAGCTAACTATGGCTACACCTTC.

V usage is TRBV11-3 and J usage is TRBJ2-2; TRBD1 or TRBD2 may be the D gene (5 bases each). The CDR3 is made up of 14 amino acids. Germline V gene lookup returns CDR1 SGHNT and CDR2 YENEEA. Trimming shortened V by 1 base and J by 6 bases, and 9 bases separated the two germline ends. The CDR3 loop reads CASSLVRGSGELFF. CDR3 sequence (DNA): TGTGCCAGCAGCTTAGTACGGGGCTCCGGGGAGCTGTTTTTT.

This clonotype was detected only once. The V and J genes are TRBV6-2 or TRBV6-3 and TRBJ1-1; D uncertain. Per the germline V gene, CDR1 is MNHEY and CDR2 is SVGEGT. This CDR3 spans 11 amino acids. Trimming removed 8 bases at V and 1 base at J, with 5 bases between. The CDR3 reads CASRKNTEAFF. CDR3 coding DNA: TGTGCCAGCCGAAAGAACACTGAAGCTTTCTTT.

The chain combines TRBV4-1 with TRBJ2-7; D gene ambiguous. This CDR3 has 12 residues. Germline V gives CDR1 MGHRA, CDR2 YSYEKL. Trimming took 1 base from V and 5 from J, leaving 6 bases between them. The CDR3 coding sequence is TGCGCCAGCAGCCAAGTTTGGAACGAGCAGTACTTC. It is translated as CASSQVWNEQYF.